This paragraph reports one TCR beta chain. The data were obtained in a study of blood T cell repertoires in COVID-19. Study-level information: Both acute and convalescent COVID-19 samples were obtained from the United States, Italy and Spain. Sources were T cells, B-cell-depleted T cells, or PBMCs; the material itself was cDNA or gDNA.

The V gene end was trimmed by 6 bases and the J gene end by 1 base; junction bases not matched to a gene: 5. CDR1 is MNHEY and CDR2 is SVGAGI in the germline V gene. The CDR3 extends over 15 amino acids. As processed by the authors: The authors estimated nucleated cell counts from reference gene primer amplification. Assay used: immunoSEQ multiplex PCR; TCRdb lists only in-frame clones, some missing. V and J calls and clone size are as listed in that table; D and trimming were resolved from the DNA. The sample consists of around 100,000 clones, about 87% of them appearing once. Specimen: peripheral blood. The sequence was collected from a human donor in a cohort sampled during active or convalescent COVID-19. V gene TRBV6-5 combines with J gene TRBJ2-2; TRBD1 agrees at 7 bases. The CDR3 DNA reads TGTGCCAGCAGATTCAGGGGGTTGAACACCGGGGAGCTGTTTTTT. Amino acid sequence: CASRFRGLNTGELFF.